The source of this T cell receptor (beta chain) is a study of T-cell memory formation after mild COVID-19. With V trimmed by 0 bases and J by 7 bases, 6 bases remained unmatched. This CDR3 has 15 residues. TCRdb redid the calling of the 5' RACE reads with MiXCR, one entry per CDR3 protein. The sample contains about 300,000 distinct CDR3 sequences, roughly 19% of which appear only once. Material for sequencing was PBMCs or a T cell subset sorted from them (not recorded which). This TCR derives from a man aged 18 to 30 who had mild COVID-19 (a few samples of this study predate the infection). Cell type and time point are not known. The chain joins TRBV23-1 to TRBJ2-1; TRBD1 matches 7 bases. TRBV23-1 falls under the ORF class, with uncertain function. The chain's CDR3 is CASSQSGQEVNEQFF. The CDR3 nucleotides are TGCGCCAGCAGTCAATCTGGACAGGAGGTGAATGAGCAGTTCTTC.